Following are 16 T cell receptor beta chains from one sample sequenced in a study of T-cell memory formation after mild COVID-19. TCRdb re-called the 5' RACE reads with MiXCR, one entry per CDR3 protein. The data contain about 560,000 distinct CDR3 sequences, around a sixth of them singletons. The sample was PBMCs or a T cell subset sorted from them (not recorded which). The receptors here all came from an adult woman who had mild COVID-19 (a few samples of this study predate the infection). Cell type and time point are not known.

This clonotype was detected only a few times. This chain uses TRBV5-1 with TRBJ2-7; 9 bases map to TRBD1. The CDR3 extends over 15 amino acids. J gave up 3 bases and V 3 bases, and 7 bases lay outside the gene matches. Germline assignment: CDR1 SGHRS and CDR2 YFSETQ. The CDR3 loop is CASSSQGQGYYEQYF. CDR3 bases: TGCGCCAGCAGCTCCCAGGGACAGGGTTACTACGAGCAGTACTTC.

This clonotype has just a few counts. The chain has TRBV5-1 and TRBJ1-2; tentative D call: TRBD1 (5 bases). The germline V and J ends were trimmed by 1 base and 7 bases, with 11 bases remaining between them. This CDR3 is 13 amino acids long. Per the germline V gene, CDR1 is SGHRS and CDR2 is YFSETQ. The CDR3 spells CASSLNAGPGYTF. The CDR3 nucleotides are TGCGCCAGCAGCTTGAATGCAGGGCCTGGCTACACCTTC.

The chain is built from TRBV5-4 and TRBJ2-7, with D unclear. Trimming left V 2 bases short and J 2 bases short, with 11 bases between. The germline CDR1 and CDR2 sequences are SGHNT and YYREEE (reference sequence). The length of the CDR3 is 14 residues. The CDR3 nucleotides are TGTGCCAGCAGCTTTACGGACGCAACCTACGAGCAGTACTTC. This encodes CASSFTDATYEQYF.

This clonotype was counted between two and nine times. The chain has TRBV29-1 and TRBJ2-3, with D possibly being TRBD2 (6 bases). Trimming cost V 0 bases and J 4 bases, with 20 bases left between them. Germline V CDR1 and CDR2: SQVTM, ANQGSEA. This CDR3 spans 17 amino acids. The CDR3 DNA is TGCAGCGTTGAAGATCCCTGGGATTCCGGGGGTCCAGATACGCAGTATTTT. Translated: CSVEDPWDSGGPDTQYF.

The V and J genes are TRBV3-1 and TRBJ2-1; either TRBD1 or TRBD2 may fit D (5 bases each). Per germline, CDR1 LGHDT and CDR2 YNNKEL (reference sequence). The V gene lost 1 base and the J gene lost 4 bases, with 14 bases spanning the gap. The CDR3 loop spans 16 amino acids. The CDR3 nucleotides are TGTGCCAGCAGCCAAGTCTCCGGGACGGTTTACAATGAGCAGTTCTTC. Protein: CASSQVSGTVYNEQFF.

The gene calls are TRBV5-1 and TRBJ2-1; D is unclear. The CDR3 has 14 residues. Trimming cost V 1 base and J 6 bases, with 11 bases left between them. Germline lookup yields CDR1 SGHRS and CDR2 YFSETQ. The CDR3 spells CASSLSTPGNEQFF. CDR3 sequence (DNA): TGCGCCAGCAGCTTGTCGACGCCGGGCAATGAGCAGTTCTTC. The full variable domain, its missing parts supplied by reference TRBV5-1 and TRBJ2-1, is KAGVTQTPRYLIKTRGQQVTLSCSPISGHRSVSWYQQTPGQGLQFLFEYFSETQRNKGNFPGRFSGRQFSNSRSEMNVSTLELGDSALYLCASSLSTPGNEQFFGPGTRLTVL.

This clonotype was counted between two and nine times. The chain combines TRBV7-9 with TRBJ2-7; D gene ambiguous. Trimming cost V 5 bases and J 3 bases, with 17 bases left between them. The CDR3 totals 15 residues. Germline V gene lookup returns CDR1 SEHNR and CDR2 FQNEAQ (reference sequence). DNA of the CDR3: TGTGCCAGCAGCCAATATCCTCGATCGTTCTACGAGCAGTACTTC. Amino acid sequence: CASSQYPRSFYEQYF.

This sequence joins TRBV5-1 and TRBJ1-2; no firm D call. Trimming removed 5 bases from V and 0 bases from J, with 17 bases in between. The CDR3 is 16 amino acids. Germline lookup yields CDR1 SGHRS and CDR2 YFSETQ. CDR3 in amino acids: CASSITADAANYGYTF. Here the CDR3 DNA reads TGCGCCAGCAGTATAACAGCGGACGCGGCTAACTATGGCTACACCTTC.

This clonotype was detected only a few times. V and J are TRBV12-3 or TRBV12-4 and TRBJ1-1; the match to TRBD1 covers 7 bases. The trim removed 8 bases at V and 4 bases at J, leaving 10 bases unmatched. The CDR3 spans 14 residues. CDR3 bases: TGTGCCAGCGTAAGGGGACAGCCGATCACTGAAGCTTTCTTT. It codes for CASVRGQPITEAFF.

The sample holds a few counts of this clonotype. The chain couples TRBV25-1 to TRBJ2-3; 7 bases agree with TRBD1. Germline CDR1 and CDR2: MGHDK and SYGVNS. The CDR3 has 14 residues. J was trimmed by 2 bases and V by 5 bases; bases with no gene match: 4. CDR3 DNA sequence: TGTGCCAGCAGTACAGGGGCAGACACAGATACGCAGTATTTT. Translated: CASSTGADTDTQYF.

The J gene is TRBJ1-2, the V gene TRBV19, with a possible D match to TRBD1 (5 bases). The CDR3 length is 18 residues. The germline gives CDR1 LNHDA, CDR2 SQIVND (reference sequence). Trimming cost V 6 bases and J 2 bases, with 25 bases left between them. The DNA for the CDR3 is TGTGCCAGTAGCTTCCCGGAAGCCACAGGCGCCCAGAACTATGGCTACACCTTC. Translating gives CASSFPEATGAQNYGYTF.

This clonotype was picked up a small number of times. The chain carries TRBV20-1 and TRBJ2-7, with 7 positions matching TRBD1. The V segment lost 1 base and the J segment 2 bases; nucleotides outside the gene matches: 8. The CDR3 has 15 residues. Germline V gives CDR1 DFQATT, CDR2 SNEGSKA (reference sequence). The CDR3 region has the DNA TGCAGTGCTAGAGCCCCGGGACAGCCTACCTACGAGCAGTACTTC. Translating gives CSARAPGQPTYEQYF.

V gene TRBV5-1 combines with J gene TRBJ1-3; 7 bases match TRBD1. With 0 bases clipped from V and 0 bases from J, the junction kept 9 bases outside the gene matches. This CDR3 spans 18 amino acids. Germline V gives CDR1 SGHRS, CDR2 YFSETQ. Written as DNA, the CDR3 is TGCGCCAGCAGCTTGGGAACCGGGACAGCTAACTCTGGAAACACCATATATTTT. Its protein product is CASSLGTGTANSGNTIYF.

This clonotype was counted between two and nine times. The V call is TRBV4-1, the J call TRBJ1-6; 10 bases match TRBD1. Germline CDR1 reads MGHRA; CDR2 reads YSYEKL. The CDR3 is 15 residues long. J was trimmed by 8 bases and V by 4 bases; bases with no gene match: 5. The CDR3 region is CASSPGQGPYSPLHF. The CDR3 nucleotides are TGCGCCAGCAGCCCGGGACAGGGGCCCTATTCACCCCTCCACTTT.

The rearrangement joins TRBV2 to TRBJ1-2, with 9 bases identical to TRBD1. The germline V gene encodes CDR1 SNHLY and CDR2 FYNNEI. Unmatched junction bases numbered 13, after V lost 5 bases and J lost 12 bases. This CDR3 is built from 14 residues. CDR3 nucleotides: TGTGCCAGCAGTTCACCCACTGGACAGGGGCAGGACACCTTC. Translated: CASSSPTGQGQDTF.

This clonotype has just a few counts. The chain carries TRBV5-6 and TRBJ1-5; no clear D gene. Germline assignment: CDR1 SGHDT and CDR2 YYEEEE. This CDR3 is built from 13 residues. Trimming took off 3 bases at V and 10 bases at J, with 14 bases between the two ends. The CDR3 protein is CASSSKVGGPQHF. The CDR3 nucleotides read TGTGCCAGCAGCTCCAAGGTGGGCGGCCCCCAGCATTTT.